The clone carrying this TCR beta chain appeared a single time. The CDR3 has 17 amino acids. Germline-derived CDR1 and CDR2 are SEHNR and FQNEAQ (reference sequence). J was trimmed by 4 bases and V by 5 bases; bases with no gene match: 14. These data are taken from a study of blood T cell repertoires in COVID-19. At the level of the study: PBMCs, B-cell-depleted T cells, or T cells were the source of the cDNA or gDNA that made up the material.

Produced via immunoSEQ multiplex PCR; TCRdb's table is partial and in-frame only. Of a few hundred thousand clones in the sample, around nine tenths were seen once. Participant-reported clinical history was the basis for cohort assignment. Symptom resolution, clearance, or two negative PCRs marked the recovered donors of Cohort 3. Sequencing input: PBMCs or T cells enriched from blood (not recorded which). The genes are TRBV7-9 and TRBJ1-2; 9 nucleotides line up with TRBD1. This TCR came from an older woman who had recovered from COVID-19. CDR3 sequence: CASSTLTGGTRGYGYTF. CDR3 DNA sequence: TGTGCCAGCAGCACCTTGACAGGGGGTACGAGGGGCTATGGCTACACCTTC.